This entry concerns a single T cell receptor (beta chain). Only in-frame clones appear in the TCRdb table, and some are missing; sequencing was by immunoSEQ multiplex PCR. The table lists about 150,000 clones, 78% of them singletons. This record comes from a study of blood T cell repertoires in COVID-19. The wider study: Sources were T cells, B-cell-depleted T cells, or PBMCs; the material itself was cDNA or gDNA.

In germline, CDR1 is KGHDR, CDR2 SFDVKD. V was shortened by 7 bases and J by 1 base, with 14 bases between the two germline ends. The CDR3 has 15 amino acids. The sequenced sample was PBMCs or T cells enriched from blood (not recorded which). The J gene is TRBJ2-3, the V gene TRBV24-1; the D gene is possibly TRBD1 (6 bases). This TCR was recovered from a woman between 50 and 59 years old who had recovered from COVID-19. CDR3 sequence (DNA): TGTGCCACCAGCCCAGGGGCCGCTCGCACAGATACGCAGTATTTT. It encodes CATSPGAARTDTQYF.